This T cell receptor (beta chain) was documented in a study of sequential checkpoint blockade in melanoma. The germline CDR1 and CDR2 sequences are MNHEY and SVGAGI. This CDR3 contains 16 residues. V gave up 0 bases and J gave up 4 bases, with 13 bases separating them. Treatment described: randomized to nivolumab then ipilimumab (arm A) or the reverse (arm B). The assay was immunoSEQ multiplex PCR, and TCRdb's table has in-frame clones only and misses some. The sample includes about 12,000 clones, about 56% of them seen just once. V and J are TRBV6-5 and TRBJ2-1; D possibly corresponds to TRBD2 (6 bases). The input for sequencing was CD8+ T cells sorted from blood (inferred from file names), taken from a patient given nivolumab and ipilimumab in sequence. This clonotype was sampled from a human donor with melanoma. The CDR3 region has the DNA TGTGCCAGCAGTTACTCCTATGGCGGGGAATACAATGAGCAGTTCTTC. It translates to CASSYSYGGEYNEQFF.